Listed below are T cell receptor beta chains from one sample, sequenced in a study of blood T cell repertoires in COVID-19. Clones were read by immunoSEQ multiplex PCR, and TCRdb kept only the in-frame ones, dropping some. The sample shows roughly 15,000 clones, 84% of them seen only once. The sample was peripheral blood. Receptor source: a man between 45 and 60 years old with active COVID-19. Each CDR3 is given with its conserved first and last residue. D genes are given only for firm matches. Clone size is not always given. Where it is, it says once, few, many or a class for expanded clones.

few | TRBJ1-3 | TRBD1 | TRBV4-1 | TGCGCCAGCGGGGGACAGGTCTCTGGAAACACCATATATTTT | CASGGQVSGNTIYF
- | TRBJ1-2 | - | TRBV19 | TGTGCCAGTTCGGGAGGTACTTGGATTGACTATGGCTACACCTTC | CASSGGTWIDYGYTF
- | TRBJ2-1 | TRBD2 | TRBV28 | TGTGCCAGCAGTTTGTCAAGCGGGAGGTGGGGCTCCTACAATGAGCAGTTCTTC | CASSLSSGRWGSYNEQFF
once | TRBJ1-4 | - | TRBV19 | TGTGCCAGTAGTATGAGGGCTGAGGAAAAACTGTTTTTT | CASSMRAEEKLFF
- | TRBJ2-5 | TRBD2 | TRBV27 | TGTGCCAGCAGTTTAACCAGCGGGAGTGCATTTAGGGAGACCCAGTACTTC | CASSLTSGSAFRETQYF
- | TRBJ1-5 | TRBD1 | TRBV11-2 | TGTGCCAGCAGCCTGGGGACAGGGATCAATCAGCCCCAGCATTTT | CASSLGTGINQPQHF
- | TRBJ2-1 | TRBD2 | TRBV7-9 | TGTGCCAGCAGAGGGACTAGCGGGGGGTACAATGAGCAGTTCTTC | CASRGTSGGYNEQFF
- | TRBJ1-5 | TRBD1 | TRBV7-6 | TGTGCCAGCAGCCCGGGGACAGGGGTCAATCAGCCCCAGCATTTT | CASSPGTGVNQPQHF
- | TRBJ2-7 | - | TRBV11-1 | TGTGCCAGCAGCTTTGACAGGATCTCCTACGAGCAGTACTTC | CASSFDRISYEQYF
- | TRBJ1-1 | - | TRBV25-1 | TGTGCCAGCAGTGTTTCGGGTAGAGATACTGAAGCTTTCTTT | CASSVSGRDTEAFF
- | TRBJ2-7 | TRBD2 | TRBV3-1/TRBV3-2 | TGTGCCAGCAGCCAAAAAGTACTAGCGGGAAACTCCTACGAGCAGTACTTC | CASSQKVLAGNSYEQYF
- | TRBJ2-3 | TRBD2 | TRBV2 | TGTGCCAGCAGTCCTGGACTAGCGGGAGATGATACGCAGTATTTT | CASSPGLAGDDTQYF
- | TRBJ2-5 | - | TRBV7-9 | TGTGCCAGCCAACGTCAACAGATCCAAGAGACCCAGTACTTC | CASQRQQIQETQYF
- | TRBJ2-7 | - | TRBV5-1 | TGCGCCAGCAGCTTGGGGGGCCTTTCCTACGAGCAGTACTTC | CASSLGGLSYEQYF
- | TRBJ2-3 | - | TRBV14 | TGTGCCAGCAGCCAAGACGGGTATTGGGATACGCAGTATTTT | CASSQDGYWDTQYF
- | TRBJ2-1 | - | TRBV10-3 | TGTGCCATCAGTGAGTCGGTGGGAGTGGGCTACAATGAGCAGTTCTTC | CAISESVGVGYNEQFF
- | TRBJ1-2 | TRBD1 | TRBV15 | TGTGCCACCAGCACAGGGGGCAGGTATGGCTACACCTTC | CATSTGGRYGYTF
- | TRBJ2-5 | - | TRBV6-6 | TGTGCCAGCGGGCGAGGACAGTCTCAAGAGACCCAGTACTTC | CASGRGQSQETQYF
- | TRBJ2-3 | - | TRBV21-1 | TGTGCCAGCAGCTCTTCACCGAATAGCGGGAGACCCTACCTAAGCACAGATACGCAGTATTTT | CASSSSPNSGRPYLSTDTQYF
- | TRBJ2-2 | TRBD1 | TRBV7-6 | TGTGCCAGCAGCAGATTACAGGGGGCGCAGAACACCGGGGAGCTGTTTTTT | CASSRLQGAQNTGELFF
- | TRBJ2-7 | TRBD1 | TRBV28 | TGTGCCAGCAGTTTAGGACAGGGTGGCCACGAGCAGTACTTC | CASSLGQGGHEQYF
- | TRBJ1-4 | TRBD1 | TRBV6-5 | TGTGCCAGCAGTTACTCGGAGAGGACAGGCAGTGAAAAACTGTTTTTT | CASSYSERTGSEKLFF